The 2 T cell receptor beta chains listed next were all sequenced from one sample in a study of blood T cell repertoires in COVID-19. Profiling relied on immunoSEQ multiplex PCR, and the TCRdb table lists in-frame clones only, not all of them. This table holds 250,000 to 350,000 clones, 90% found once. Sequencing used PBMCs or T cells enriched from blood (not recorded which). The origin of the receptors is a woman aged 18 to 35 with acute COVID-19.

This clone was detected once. The CDR3 reads CASSLSQGGAYGYTF. The DNA of the CDR3 is TGTGCCAGCAGTTTGAGCCAGGGGGGCGCCTATGGCTACACCTTC. The rearrangement links TRBV28 to TRBJ1-2; 7 bases are shared with TRBD1. Germline values: CDR1 MDHEN, CDR2 SYDVKM. V lost 3 bases to trimming and J lost 4 bases; unmatched junction nucleotides: 8. There are 15 residues in the CDR3.

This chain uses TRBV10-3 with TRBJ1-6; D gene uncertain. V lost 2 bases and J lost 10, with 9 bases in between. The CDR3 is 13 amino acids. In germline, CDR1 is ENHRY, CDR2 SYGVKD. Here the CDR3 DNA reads TGTGCCATCAGTGAGAGAGATAGATCACCCCTCCACTTT. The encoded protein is CAISERDRSPLHF.